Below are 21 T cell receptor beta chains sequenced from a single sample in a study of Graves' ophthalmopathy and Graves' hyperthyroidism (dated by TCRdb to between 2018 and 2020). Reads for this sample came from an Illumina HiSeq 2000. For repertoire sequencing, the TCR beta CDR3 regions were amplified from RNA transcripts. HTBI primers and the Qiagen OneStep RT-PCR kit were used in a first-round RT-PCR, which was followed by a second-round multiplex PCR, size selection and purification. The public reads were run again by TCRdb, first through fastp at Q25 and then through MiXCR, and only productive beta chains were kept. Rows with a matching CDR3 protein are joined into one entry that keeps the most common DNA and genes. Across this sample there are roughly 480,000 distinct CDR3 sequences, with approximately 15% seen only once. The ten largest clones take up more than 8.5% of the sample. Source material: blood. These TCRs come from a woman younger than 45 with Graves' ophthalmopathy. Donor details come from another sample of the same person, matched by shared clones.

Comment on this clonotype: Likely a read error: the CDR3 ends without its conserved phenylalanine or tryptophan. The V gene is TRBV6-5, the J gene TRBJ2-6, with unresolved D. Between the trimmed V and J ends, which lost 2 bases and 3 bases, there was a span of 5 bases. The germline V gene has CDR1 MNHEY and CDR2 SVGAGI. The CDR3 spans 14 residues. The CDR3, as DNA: TGTGCCAGCAGTTACAGGGATGGGGCCAACGTCCTGACTGTC. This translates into CASSYRDGANVLTV.

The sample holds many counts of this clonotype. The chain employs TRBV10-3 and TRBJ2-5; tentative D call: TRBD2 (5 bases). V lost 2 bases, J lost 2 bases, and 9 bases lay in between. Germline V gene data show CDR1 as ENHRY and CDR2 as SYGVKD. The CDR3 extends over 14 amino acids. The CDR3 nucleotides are TGTGCCATCAGTGAGGGCGGCGGGCAAGAGACCCAGTACTTC. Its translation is CAISEGGGQETQYF.

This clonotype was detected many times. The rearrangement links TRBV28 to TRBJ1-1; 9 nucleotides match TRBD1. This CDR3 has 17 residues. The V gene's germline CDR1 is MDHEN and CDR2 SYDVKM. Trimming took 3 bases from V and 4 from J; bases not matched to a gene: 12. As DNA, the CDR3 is TGTGCCAGCAGTTTCCCTGCGGGACAGGGAATAGGCACTGAAGCTTTCTTT. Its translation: CASSFPAGQGIGTEAFF.

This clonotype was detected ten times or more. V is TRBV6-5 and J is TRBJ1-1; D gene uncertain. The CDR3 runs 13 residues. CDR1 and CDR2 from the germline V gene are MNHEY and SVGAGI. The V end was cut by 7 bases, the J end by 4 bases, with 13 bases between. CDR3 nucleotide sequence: TGTGCCAGCACCCGCTTGGGAGGCACTGAAGCTTTCTTT. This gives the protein CASTRLGGTEAFF.

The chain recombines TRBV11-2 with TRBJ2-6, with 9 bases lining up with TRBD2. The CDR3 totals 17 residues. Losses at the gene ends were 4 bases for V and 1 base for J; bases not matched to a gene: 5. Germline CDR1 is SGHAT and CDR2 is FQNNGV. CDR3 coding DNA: TGTGCCAGCAGCTCGCTAGCGGGGATGTCTGGGGCCAACGTCCTGACTTTC. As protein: CASSSLAGMSGANVLTF. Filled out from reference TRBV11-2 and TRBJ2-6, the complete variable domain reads EAGVAQSPRYKIIEKRQSVAFWCNPISGHATLYWYQQILGQGPKLLIQFQNNGVVDDSQLPKDRFSAERLKGVDSTLKIQPAKLEDSAVYLCASSSLAGMSGANVLTFGAGSRLTVL.

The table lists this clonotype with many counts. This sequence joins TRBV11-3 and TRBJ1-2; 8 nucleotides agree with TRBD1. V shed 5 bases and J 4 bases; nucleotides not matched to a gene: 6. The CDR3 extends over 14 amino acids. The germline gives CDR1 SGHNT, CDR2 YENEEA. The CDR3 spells CASSLRTGTYGYTF. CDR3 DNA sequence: TGTGCCAGCAGCCTAAGGACAGGGACCTATGGCTACACCTTC.

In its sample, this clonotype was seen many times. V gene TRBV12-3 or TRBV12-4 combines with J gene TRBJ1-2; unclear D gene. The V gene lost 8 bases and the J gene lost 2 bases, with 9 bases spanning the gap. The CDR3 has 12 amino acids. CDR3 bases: TGTGCCAGCCAGGAGGGCAACTATGGCTACACCTTC. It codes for CASQEGNYGYTF.

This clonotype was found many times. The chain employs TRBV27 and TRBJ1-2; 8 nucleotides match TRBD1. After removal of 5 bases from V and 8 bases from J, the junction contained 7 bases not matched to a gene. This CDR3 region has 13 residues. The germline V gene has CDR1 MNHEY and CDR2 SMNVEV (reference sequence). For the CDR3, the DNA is TGTGCCAGCAGTCCCTCGACAGGGGAAGGCTACACCTTC. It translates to CASSPSTGEGYTF.

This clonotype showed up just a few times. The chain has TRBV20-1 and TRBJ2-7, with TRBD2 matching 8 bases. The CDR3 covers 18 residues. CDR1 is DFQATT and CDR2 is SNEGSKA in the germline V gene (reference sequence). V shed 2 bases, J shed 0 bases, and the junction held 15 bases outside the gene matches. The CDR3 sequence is CSARSLGLTSGFSYEQYF. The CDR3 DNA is TGCAGTGCTAGATCCCTGGGGCTCACTAGCGGCTTCTCCTACGAGCAGTACTTC.

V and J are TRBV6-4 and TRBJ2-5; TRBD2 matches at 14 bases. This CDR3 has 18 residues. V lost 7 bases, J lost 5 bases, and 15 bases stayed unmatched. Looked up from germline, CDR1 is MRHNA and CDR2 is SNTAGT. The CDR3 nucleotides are TGTGCCAGCAAGGGACTAGCGGGAGCGGAGTTTGTGAAGGAGACCCAGTACTTC. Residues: CASKGLAGAEFVKETQYF.

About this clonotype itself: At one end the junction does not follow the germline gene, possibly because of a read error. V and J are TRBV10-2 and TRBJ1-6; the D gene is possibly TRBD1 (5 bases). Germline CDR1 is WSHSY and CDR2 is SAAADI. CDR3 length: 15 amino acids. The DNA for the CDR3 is TGTGCCAGCAGCGTAGAGGACATATCTAATTCACCCCTCCACTTT. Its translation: CASSVEDISNSPLHF.

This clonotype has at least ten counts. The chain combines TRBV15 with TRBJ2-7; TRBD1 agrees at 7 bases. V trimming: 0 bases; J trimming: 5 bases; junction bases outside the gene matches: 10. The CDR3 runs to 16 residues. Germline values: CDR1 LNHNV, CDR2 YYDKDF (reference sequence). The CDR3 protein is CATSRDRAGGSHEQYF. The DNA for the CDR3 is TGTGCCACCAGCAGAGATCGGGCAGGGGGTTCCCACGAGCAGTACTTC.

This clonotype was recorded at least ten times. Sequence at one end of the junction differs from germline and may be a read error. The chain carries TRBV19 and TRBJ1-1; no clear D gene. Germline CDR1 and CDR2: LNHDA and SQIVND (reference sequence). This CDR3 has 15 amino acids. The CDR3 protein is CASNPIGFSNIEAFF. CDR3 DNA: TGTGCCAGTAACCCCATTGGCTTTTCTAACATTGAAGCTTTCTTT.

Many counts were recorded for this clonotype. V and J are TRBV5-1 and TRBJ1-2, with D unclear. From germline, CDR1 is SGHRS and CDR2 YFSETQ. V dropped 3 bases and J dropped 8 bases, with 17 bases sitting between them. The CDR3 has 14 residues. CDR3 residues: CASSSSVVSEGYTF. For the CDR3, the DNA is TGCGCCAGCAGCTCCTCGGTCGTCTCTGAAGGCTACACCTTC.

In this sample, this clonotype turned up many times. This chain's CDR3 is CASTKRRTAKTYEQYF. The CDR3 nucleotides are TGTGCCAGCACCAAACGCCGGACAGCCAAAACTTACGAGCAGTACTTC. V is TRBV5-6 and J is TRBJ2-7, with a possible D match to TRBD1 (6 bases). The germline gives CDR1 SGHDT, CDR2 YYEEEE. CDR3 length equals 16 residues. The V end was cut by 6 bases, the J end by 4 bases, with 23 bases between. Full variable domain (remainder filled in from reference TRBV5-6 and TRBJ2-7): DAGVTQSPTHLIKTRGQQVTLRCSPKSGHDTVSWYQQALGQGPQFIFQYYEEEERQRGNFPDRFSGHQFPNYSSELNVNALLLGDSALYLCASTKRRTAKTYEQYFGPGTRLTVT.

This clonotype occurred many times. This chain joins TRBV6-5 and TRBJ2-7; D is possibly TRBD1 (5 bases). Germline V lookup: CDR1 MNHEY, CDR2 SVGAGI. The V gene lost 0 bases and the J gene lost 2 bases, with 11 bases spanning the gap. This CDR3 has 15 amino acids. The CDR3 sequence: CASSYSGRSAYEQYF. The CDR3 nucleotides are TGTGCCAGCAGTTACTCGGGGCGGTCCGCCTACGAGCAGTACTTC.

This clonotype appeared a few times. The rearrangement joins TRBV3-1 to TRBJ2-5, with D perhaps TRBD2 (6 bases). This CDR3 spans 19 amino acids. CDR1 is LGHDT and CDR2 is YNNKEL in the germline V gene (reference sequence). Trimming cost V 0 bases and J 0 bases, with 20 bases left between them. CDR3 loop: CASSQEGVADPSYQETQYF. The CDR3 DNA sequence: TGTGCCAGCAGCCAAGAGGGGGTAGCGGACCCCAGTTACCAAGAGACCCAGTACTTC.

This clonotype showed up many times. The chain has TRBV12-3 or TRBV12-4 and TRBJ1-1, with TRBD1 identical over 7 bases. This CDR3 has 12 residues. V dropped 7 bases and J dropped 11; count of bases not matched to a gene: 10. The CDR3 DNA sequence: TGTGCCAGCACCAACACAGGGGTACGCGCTTTCTTT. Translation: CASTNTGVRAFF.

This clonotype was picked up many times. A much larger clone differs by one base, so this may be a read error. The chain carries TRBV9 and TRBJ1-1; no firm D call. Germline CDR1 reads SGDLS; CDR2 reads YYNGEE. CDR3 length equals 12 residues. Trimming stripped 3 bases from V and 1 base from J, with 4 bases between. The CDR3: CASSAENTEAFF. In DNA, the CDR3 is TGTGCCAGCAGCGCAGAGAACACTGAAGCTTTCTTT.

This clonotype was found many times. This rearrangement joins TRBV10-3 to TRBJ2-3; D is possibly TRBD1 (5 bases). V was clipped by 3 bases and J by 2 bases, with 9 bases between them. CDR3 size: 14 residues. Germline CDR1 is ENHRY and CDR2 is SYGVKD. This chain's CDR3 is CAISEKQDTDTQYF. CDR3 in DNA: TGTGCCATCAGTGAAAAACAGGACACAGATACGCAGTATTTT.

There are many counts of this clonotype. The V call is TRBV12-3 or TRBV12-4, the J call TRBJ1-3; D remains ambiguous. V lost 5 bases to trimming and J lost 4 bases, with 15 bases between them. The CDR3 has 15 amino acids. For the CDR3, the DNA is TGTGCCAGCAGTGCTCGGGCCCCCCGGGGAAACACCATATATTTT. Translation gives CASSARAPRGNTIYF.